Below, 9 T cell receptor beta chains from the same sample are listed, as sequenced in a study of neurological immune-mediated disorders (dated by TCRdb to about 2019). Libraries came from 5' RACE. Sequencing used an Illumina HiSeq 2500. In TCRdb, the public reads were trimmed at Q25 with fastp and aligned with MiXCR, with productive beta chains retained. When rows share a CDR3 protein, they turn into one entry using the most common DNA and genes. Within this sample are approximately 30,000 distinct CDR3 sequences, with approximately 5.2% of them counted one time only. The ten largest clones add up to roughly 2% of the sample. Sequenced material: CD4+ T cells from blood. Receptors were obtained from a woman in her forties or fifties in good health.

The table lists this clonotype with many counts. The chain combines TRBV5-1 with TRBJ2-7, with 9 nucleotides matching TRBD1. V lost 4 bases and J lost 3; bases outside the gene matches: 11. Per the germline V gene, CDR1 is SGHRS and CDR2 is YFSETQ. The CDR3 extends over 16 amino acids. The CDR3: CASSLGTTGGGYEQYF. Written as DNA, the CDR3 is TGCGCCAGCAGCCTTGGTACTACAGGGGGCGGCTACGAGCAGTACTTC. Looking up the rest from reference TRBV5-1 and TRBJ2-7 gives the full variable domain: KAGVTQTPRYLIKTRGQQVTLSCSPISGHRSVSWYQQTPGQGLQFLFEYFSETQRNKGNFPGRFSGRQFSNSRSEMNVSTLELGDSALYLCASSLGTTGGGYEQYFGPGTRLTVT.

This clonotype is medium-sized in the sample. The DNA of the CDR3 is TGCGCCAGCAGCTTAACCGGGACGGGAAACACCGGGGAGCTGTTTTTT. This codes for CASSLTGTGNTGELFF. V and J are TRBV5-1 and TRBJ2-2, with D perhaps being TRBD1 or TRBD2 (5 bases each). Trimming pared 2 bases from V and 2 bases from J, leaving 13 bases between. The CDR3 runs 16 residues. Germline V gene data show CDR1 as SGHRS and CDR2 as YFSETQ.

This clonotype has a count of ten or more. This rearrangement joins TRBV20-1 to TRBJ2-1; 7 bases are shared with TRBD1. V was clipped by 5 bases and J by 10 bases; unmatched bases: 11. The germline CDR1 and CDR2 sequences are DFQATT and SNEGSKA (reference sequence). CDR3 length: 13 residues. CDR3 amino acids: CSAGPGTVTEQFF. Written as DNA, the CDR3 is TGCAGTGCTGGTCCCGGGACAGTCACCGAGCAGTTCTTC.

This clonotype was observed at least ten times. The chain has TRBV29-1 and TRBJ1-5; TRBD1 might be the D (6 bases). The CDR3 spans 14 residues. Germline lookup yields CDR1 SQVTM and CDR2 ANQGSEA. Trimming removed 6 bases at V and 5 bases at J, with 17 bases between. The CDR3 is CSVQQGVGDQPQHF. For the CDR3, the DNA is TGCAGCGTCCAACAGGGAGTTGGTGATCAGCCCCAGCATTTT.

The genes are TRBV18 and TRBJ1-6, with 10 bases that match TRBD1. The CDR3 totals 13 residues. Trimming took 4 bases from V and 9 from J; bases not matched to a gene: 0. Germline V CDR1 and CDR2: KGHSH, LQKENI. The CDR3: CASSRTGGSPLHF. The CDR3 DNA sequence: TGTGCCAGCTCACGGACAGGGGGTTCACCCCTCCACTTT.

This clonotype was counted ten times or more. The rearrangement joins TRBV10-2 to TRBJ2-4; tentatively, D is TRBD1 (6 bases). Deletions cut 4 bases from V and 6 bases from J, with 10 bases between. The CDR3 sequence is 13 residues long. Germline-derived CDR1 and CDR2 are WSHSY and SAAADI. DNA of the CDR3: TGCGCCAGCAGTGCGATCAGGGGAAACATTCAGTACTTC. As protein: CASSAIRGNIQYF.

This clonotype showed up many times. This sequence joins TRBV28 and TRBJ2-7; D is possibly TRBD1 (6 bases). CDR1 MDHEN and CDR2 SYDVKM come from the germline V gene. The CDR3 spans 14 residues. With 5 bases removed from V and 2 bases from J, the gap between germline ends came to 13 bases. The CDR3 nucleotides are TGTGCCAGCAGTCCTGGGGACAAGACCTACGAGCAGTACTTC. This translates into CASSPGDKTYEQYF.

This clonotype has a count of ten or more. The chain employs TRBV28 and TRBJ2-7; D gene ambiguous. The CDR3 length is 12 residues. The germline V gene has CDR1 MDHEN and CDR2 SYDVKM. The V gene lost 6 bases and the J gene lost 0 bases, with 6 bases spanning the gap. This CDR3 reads CASRLPSYEQYF. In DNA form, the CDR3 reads TGTGCCAGCAGGCTGCCCTCCTACGAGCAGTACTTC.

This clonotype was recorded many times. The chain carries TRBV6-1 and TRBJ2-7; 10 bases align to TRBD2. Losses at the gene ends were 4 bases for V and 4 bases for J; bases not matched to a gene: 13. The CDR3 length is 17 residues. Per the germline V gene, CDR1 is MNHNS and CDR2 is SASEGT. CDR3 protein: CASSVKSSGRNQYEQYF. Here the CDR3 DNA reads TGTGCCAGCAGTGTAAAGTCTAGCGGGAGAAATCAATACGAGCAGTACTTC.